Below, one T cell receptor beta chain is given with its context. The V gene lost 4 bases and the J gene lost 5 bases, with 11 bases spanning the gap. CDR3 length equals 13 residues. Germline CDR1 KGHSH, CDR2 LQKENI. This record comes from a study of control samples from healthy donors and cancer patients. The table came from immunoSEQ multiplex PCR; TCRdb's copy has only in-frame clones and leaves some out. Altogether approximately 160,000 clones are present, under 95% being singletons, with the ten largest covering 1.2% to 1.5%. The V call is TRBV18, the J call TRBJ1-1, with D uncertain. This clonotype was sampled from a woman in her late teens or twenties in good health. The sample was blood. CDR3 coding DNA: TGTGCCAGCTCACAGGCGAGAGAGACTGAAGCTTTCTTT. Residues: CASSQARETEAFF.